These T cell receptor beta chains were read from a single sample in a study of blood T cells in healthy people across ages. TCRdb passed the 5' RACE reads through MiXCR, listing each CDR3 protein once. The sample has about 730,000 distinct CDR3 sequences, about 42% seen once. The sample consisted of blood. The receptors shown here come from a woman aged 55-70 years in good health. The CDR3 runs from the conserved cysteine through the conserved F or W. D genes are given only for firm matches. Clone size is stated in some rows and not others, as once, few, many or a class when expanded.

clone_size j_call d_call cdr3_length v_call cdr3_aa cdr3_nt
- TRBJ2-7 TRBD2 19 TRBV11-2 CASSLDIFGTSGSRGEQYF TGTGCCAGCAGCTTAGATATTTTCGGGACTAGCGGGAGCAGAGGCGAGCAGTACTTC
- TRBJ2-7 - 15 TRBV20-1 CSARRAETATYEQYF TGCAGTGCTAGGAGAGCGGAGACAGCTACCTACGAGCAGTACTTC
- TRBJ2-3 - 14 TRBV5-1 CASSLFLSTDTRYF TGCGCCAGCAGCTTGTTCCTGAGCACAGATACGCGGTATTTT
few TRBJ1-2 - 12 TRBV29-1 CSAAAANYGYTF TGCAGCGCGGCCGCGGCAAACTATGGCTACACCTTC
many TRBJ2-5 TRBD1 14 TRBV12-3/TRBV12-4 CASRPDRGGETQYF TGTGCCAGCAGACCCGACAGGGGAGGAGAGACCCAGTACTTC
few TRBJ2-4 TRBD1 14 TRBV7-3 CASSPGQDPNIQYF TGTGCCAGCAGCCCTGGACAGGATCCAAACATTCAGTACTTC
- TRBJ2-3 - 13 TRBV9 CASSVSPADTQYF TGTGCCAGCAGCGTATCCCCCGCAGATACGCAGTATTTT
- TRBJ2-7 - 12 TRBV7-2 CASSPGQREQYF TGTGCCAGCAGCCCAGGACAGCGCGAGCAGTACTTC
- TRBJ1-6 - 17 TRBV10-3 CAIGQSDRTNLGSPLHF TGTGCCATCGGTCAGTCGGACCGAACTAACCTTGGATCACCCCTCCACTTT
- TRBJ1-6 TRBD1 15 TRBV12-3/TRBV12-4 CASSFRDRGNSPLHF TGTGCCAGCAGTTTCAGAGACAGGGGTAATTCACCCCTCCACTTT
- TRBJ1-1 TRBD1 14 TRBV5-6 CASGARDRDTEAFF TGTGCCAGCGGGGCCCGGGACAGGGACACTGAAGCTTTCTTT
few TRBJ1-2 - 17 TRBV9 CASSVDLQASPNYGYTF TGTGCCAGCAGCGTAGATCTACAGGCCTCCCCTAACTATGGCTACACCTTC
many TRBJ2-5 - 12 TRBV29-1 CSVHGGAETQYF TGCAGCGTTCACGGGGGTGCAGAGACCCAGTACTTC
- TRBJ1-1 TRBD1 18 TRBV14 CASSQDMAGQGDNTEAFF TGTGCCAGCAGCCAAGATATGGCAGGACAGGGGGACAACACTGAAGCTTTCTTT
few TRBJ2-3 TRBD2 17 TRBV12-3/TRBV12-4 CASSGRTSGRLTDTQYF TGTGCCAGCAGTGGAAGGACTAGCGGGAGGCTCACAGATACGCAGTATTTT
few TRBJ2-1 TRBD2 15 TRBV3-1 CASSRRLAGFNEQFF TGTGCCAGCAGCCGGCGACTAGCGGGGTTCAATGAGCAGTTCTTC
few TRBJ2-5 - 16 TRBV5-6 CASSSLGLGAQETQYF TGTGCCAGCAGCTCCCTAGGGTTGGGGGCACAAGAGACCCAGTACTTC
- TRBJ2-7 TRBD2 15 TRBV20-1 CSASIRASGSLEQYF TGCAGTGCTAGTATTCGAGCTAGCGGGAGTCTCGAGCAGTACTTC
- TRBJ2-1 - 15 TRBV28 CASSPAEGGYNEQFF TGTGCCAGCAGCCCGGCTGAGGGGGGATACAATGAGCAGTTCTTC